This entry lists 12 T cell receptor beta chains sequenced from one sample in a study of beta chain features in type 1 diabetes. cDNA synthesis used the whole RNA isolate, giving expressed TCRB sequences. Only in-frame clones appear in the TCRdb table, and some are missing; sequencing was by immunoSEQ multiplex PCR. The repertoire includes about 150,000 clones, about 7.3% of them detected once, and 0.55% to 0.75% sits in the top ten. The sequencing sample was made of central memory CD4+ T cells from blood. These receptor sequences come from a man younger than 35 in good health.

V gene TRBV30 combines with J gene TRBJ2-3; 9 nucleotides line up with TRBD2. V was pared by 0 bases and J by 1 base, with 5 bases of the junction left unmatched. CDR1 is GTSNPN, CDR2 SVGIG, per germline (reference sequence). The CDR3 has 16 residues. CDR3 DNA: TGTGCCTGGAGTGTATTCGCGGGAGGGGGCACAGATACGCAGTATTTT. This sequence encodes CAWSVFAGGGTDTQYF.

In its sample, this clone was seen a few times. The chain combines TRBV28 with TRBJ1-2, with TRBD1 identical over 10 bases. The V and J ends lost 7 bases and 6 bases, in that order; junction bases with no gene match: 5. The CDR3 is 13 amino acids. Germline V gene sequence: CDR1 MDHEN, CDR2 SYDVKM. The CDR3 DNA is TGTGCCAGCAACATAGGACAGGGGGATGGCTACACCTTC. It specifies CASNIGQGDGYTF.

The chain is built from TRBV19 and TRBJ2-1; D is possibly TRBD2 (5 bases). This CDR3 is built from 13 residues. V lost 3 bases, J lost 8 bases, and 11 bases lay in between. Germline V gene sequence: CDR1 LNHDA, CDR2 SQIVND (reference sequence). The DNA of the CDR3 is TGTGCCAGTAGTATTAGTGCCGGGGATGAGCAGTTCTTC. Translation: CASSISAGDEQFF. Supplemented by reference TRBV19 and TRBJ2-1, the full variable domain reads DGGITQSPKYLFRKEGQNVTLSCEQNLNHDAMYWYRQDPGQGLRLIYYSQIVNDFQKGDIAEGYSVSREKKESFPLTVTSAQKNPTAFYLCASSISAGDEQFFGPGTRLTVL.

The sample holds a few counts of this clone. The CDR3 DNA reads as TGTGCCAGCAGCCCGAATGGAGGGGACACTGAAGCTTTCTTT. This sequence encodes CASSPNGGDTEAFF. This chain uses TRBV7-3 with TRBJ1-1, with D tentatively TRBD1 (5 bases). Germline V CDR1 and CDR2: SGHTA, FQGTGA. V dropped 5 bases and J dropped 3 bases, with 13 bases sitting between them. This CDR3 has 14 amino acids.

CDR3 residues: CASSAADSHGRQYF. CDR3 sequence (DNA): TGTGCCAGCAGCGCAGCGGACAGCCACGGGCGGCAGTACTTC. The chain uses TRBV5-4 and TRBJ2-5; tentatively, D is TRBD1 (6 bases). The CDR3 is made up of 14 amino acids. The V end was cut by 4 bases, the J end by 11 bases, with 21 bases between. In germline, CDR1 is SGHNT, CDR2 YYREEE (reference sequence).

The chain joins TRBV7-2 to TRBJ2-2; 7 bases align to TRBD1. In germline, CDR1 is SGHTA, CDR2 FQGNSA. CDR3 size: 16 residues. Trimming removed 5 bases from V and 0 bases from J; junction bases left unmatched: 6. This CDR3 reads CASSPGTVANTGELFF. CDR3 nucleotides: TGTGCCAGCAGCCCAGGGACAGTCGCGAACACCGGGGAGCTGTTTTTT.

This clone was picked up a small number of times. This chain joins TRBV7-9 and TRBJ2-1, with TRBD2 as a possible D gene (5 bases). Germline V gives CDR1 SEHNR, CDR2 FQNEAQ (reference sequence). The CDR3 has 15 residues. Trimming pared 5 bases from V and 3 bases from J, leaving 14 bases between. This CDR3 is CASSQDGAGYNEQFF. CDR3 nucleotide sequence: TGTGCCAGCAGCCAAGACGGCGCGGGCTACAATGAGCAGTTCTTC.

V usage is TRBV6-1 and J usage is TRBJ2-1, with TRBD1 matching 7 bases. This CDR3 has 20 amino acids. V was clipped by 2 bases and J by 6 bases; unmatched bases: 22. Germline V gene sequence: CDR1 MNHNS, CDR2 SASEGT. The CDR3 here is CASSEKKGAGLASLRNEQFF. The CDR3 DNA sequence: TGTGCCAGCAGTGAAAAGAAGGGGGCTGGCTTGGCTAGCCTTCGCAATGAGCAGTTCTTC.

The chain joins TRBV30 to TRBJ1-1, with unresolved D. V lost 3 bases and J 6 bases, leaving 26 bases between the germline ends. Germline V gene lookup returns CDR1 GTSNPN and CDR2 SVGIG (reference sequence). The CDR3 consists of 17 residues. For the CDR3, the DNA is TGTGCCTGGAGGAAGTCGATCGGGGATCCCGGTGGGGCTGAAGCTTTCTTT. Translation: CAWRKSIGDPGGAEAFF. The full variable domain, rest sourced from reference TRBV30 and TRBJ1-1, is SQTIHQWPATLVQPVGSPLSLECTVEGTSNPNLYWYRQAAGRGLQLLFYSVGIGQISSEVPQNLSASRPQDRQFILSSKKLLLSDSGFYLCAWRKSIGDPGGAEAFFGQGTRLTVV.

The rearrangement uses TRBV7-2 and TRBJ2-2; unclear D gene. Trimming pared 1 base from V and 1 base from J, leaving 7 bases between. The CDR3 covers 15 residues. Germline lookup yields CDR1 SGHTA and CDR2 FQGNSA. The DNA for the CDR3 is TGTGCCAGCAGCTTAGAACAGCTGAACACCGGGGAGCTGTTTTTT. This translates into CASSLEQLNTGELFF.

A few counts support this clone. J is TRBJ2-7 and V is TRBV20-1; D ambiguous. Germline V gene lookup returns CDR1 DFQATT and CDR2 SNEGSKA (reference sequence). This CDR3 region has 11 residues. Between the trimmed V and J ends, which lost 5 bases and 1 base, there was a span of 6 bases. DNA for the CDR3: TGCAGTGCTGAGGTGTCCTACGAGCAGTACTTC. Translating it yields CSAEVSYEQYF.

This clone appeared a few times. The chain employs TRBV6-6 and TRBJ2-1; possible D gene TRBD1, 6 bases. V lost 3 bases, J lost 8 bases, and 14 bases lay in between. From germline, CDR1 is MNHNY and CDR2 SVGAGI (reference sequence). The CDR3 has 14 amino acids. DNA of the CDR3: TGTGCCAGCAGTTATATGGGGGCTGGCGATGAGCAGTTCTTC. It is translated as CASSYMGAGDEQFF.